This is a list of T cell receptor beta chains from one sample in a study of blood T cell repertoires in COVID-19. Measured with immunoSEQ multiplex PCR; TCRdb has only the in-frame clones, and not every one. The profile covers about 110,000 clones, with about two thirds appearing a single time and around 1.7% taken by the ten largest. The specimen was peripheral blood. These receptors were collected from a woman aged 40 to 50 with acute or convalescent COVID-19. CDR3s include the opening cysteine and the closing phenylalanine or tryptophan. The D gene is left open where the match is weak. Only part of the rows carry a size: once, few, many, or a class if the clone is expanded.

V gene: TRBV6-1
D gene: TRBD1
clone size: .
CDR3 length: 15
J gene: TRBJ2-1
CDR3 protein: CASSDPGQGSDEQFF
CDR3 DNA: TGTGCCAGCAGTGACCCGGGACAGGGTTCTGATGAGCAGTTCTTC

V gene: TRBV6-2/TRBV6-3
D gene: .
clone size: .
CDR3 length: 12
J gene: TRBJ2-1
CDR3 protein: CASSWEWNEQFF
CDR3 DNA: TGTGCCAGCAGTTGGGAGTGGAATGAGCAGTTCTTC

V gene: TRBV18
D gene: .
clone size: .
CDR3 length: 15
J gene: TRBJ1-1
CDR3 protein: CASSPASGGNTEAFF
CDR3 DNA: TGTGCCAGCTCACCGGCATCGGGGGGGAACACTGAAGCTTTCTTT

V gene: TRBV4-3
D gene: .
clone size: many
CDR3 length: 17
J gene: TRBJ1-5
CDR3 protein: CASSQELLTGSGQPQHF
CDR3 DNA: TGCGCCAGCAGCCAAGAGCTTCTAACAGGCTCGGGTCAGCCCCAGCATTTT

V gene: TRBV6-4
D gene: TRBD2
clone size: few
CDR3 length: 16
J gene: TRBJ2-1
CDR3 protein: CASSDSQAGGLSEQFF
CDR3 DNA: TGTGCCAGCAGTGACTCTCAAGCGGGGGGGCTCAGTGAGCAGTTCTTC

V gene: TRBV9
D gene: .
clone size: .
CDR3 length: 14
J gene: TRBJ2-2
CDR3 protein: CASNSGLNTGELFF
CDR3 DNA: TGTGCCAGCAACTCCGGACTTAACACCGGGGAGCTGTTTTTT

V gene: TRBV5-5
D gene: TRBD1
clone size: once
CDR3 length: 15
J gene: TRBJ1-5
CDR3 protein: CASSSREGANQPQHF
CDR3 DNA: TGTGCCAGCAGCTCCCGAGAGGGGGCCAATCAGCCCCAGCATTTT

V gene: TRBV6-5
D gene: TRBD1
clone size: .
CDR3 length: 14
J gene: TRBJ2-5
CDR3 protein: CASRRTGAEETQYF
CDR3 DNA: TGTGCCAGCAGACGTACAGGGGCGGAGGAGACCCAGTACTTC

V gene: TRBV7-6
D gene: TRBD1
clone size: .
CDR3 length: 15
J gene: TRBJ1-1
CDR3 protein: CASSLDGQGNTEAFF
CDR3 DNA: TGTGCCAGCAGCTTAGATGGACAGGGGAACACTGAAGCTTTCTTT

V gene: TRBV20-1
D gene: TRBD2
clone size: once
CDR3 length: 14
J gene: TRBJ2-1
CDR3 protein: CSASKRGGLPEQFF
CDR3 DNA: TGCAGTGCTAGTAAGCGGGGGGGCCTTCCTGAGCAGTTCTTC

V gene: TRBV11-2
D gene: TRBD1
clone size: .
CDR3 length: 15
J gene: TRBJ2-5
CDR3 protein: CASSLDRGQQETQYF
CDR3 DNA: TGTGCCAGCAGCCTAGACAGGGGCCAGCAAGAGACCCAGTACTTC

V gene: TRBV28
D gene: .
clone size: .
CDR3 length: 13
J gene: TRBJ1-5
CDR3 protein: CASITAGYQPQHF
CDR3 DNA: TGTGCCAGCATCACGGCGGGGTATCAGCCCCAGCATTTT

V gene: TRBV30
D gene: .
clone size: .
CDR3 length: 15
J gene: TRBJ1-6
CDR3 protein: CAGNRELSYNSPLHF
CDR3 DNA: TGTGCCGGAAACAGGGAACTATCCTATAATTCACCCCTCCACTTT

V gene: TRBV3-1/TRBV3-2
D gene: .
clone size: .
CDR3 length: 16
J gene: TRBJ2-5
CDR3 protein: CASSQDRQGIGETQYF
CDR3 DNA: TGTGCCAGCAGCCAAGATCGGCAGGGGATAGGGGAGACCCAGTACTTC

V gene: TRBV28
D gene: .
clone size: .
CDR3 length: 14
J gene: TRBJ1-5
CDR3 protein: CASTFGSYNQPQHF
CDR3 DNA: TGTGCCAGCACTTTCGGGTCTTACAATCAGCCCCAGCATTTT

V gene: TRBV9
D gene: TRBD2
clone size: .
CDR3 length: 14
J gene: TRBJ2-1
CDR3 protein: CASSPGLGYNEQFF
CDR3 DNA: TGTGCCAGCAGCCCGGGACTAGGCTACAATGAGCAGTTCTTC

V gene: TRBV12-3/TRBV12-4
D gene: TRBD1
clone size: few
CDR3 length: 13
J gene: TRBJ1-4
CDR3 protein: CASSPTGGEKLFF
CDR3 DNA: TGTGCCAGCAGCCCGACAGGGGGGGAAAAACTGTTTTTT

V gene: TRBV19
D gene: .
clone size: .
CDR3 length: 13
J gene: TRBJ1-2
CDR3 protein: CASREAGQNGYTF
CDR3 DNA: TGTGCCAGTAGAGAGGCAGGGCAGAATGGCTACACCTTC

V gene: TRBV2
D gene: .
clone size: .
CDR3 length: 15
J gene: TRBJ1-5
CDR3 protein: CASQVAGLDNQPQHF
CDR3 DNA: TGTGCCAGTCAGGTGGCTGGGCTCGACAATCAGCCCCAGCATTTT

V gene: TRBV3-1/TRBV3-2
D gene: TRBD1
clone size: few
CDR3 length: 15
J gene: TRBJ1-6
CDR3 protein: CASSSNGQGSSPLHF
CDR3 DNA: TGTGCCAGCAGCTCAAACGGACAGGGAAGTTCACCCCTCCACTTT

V gene: TRBV5-1
D gene: TRBD2
clone size: once
CDR3 length: 13
J gene: TRBJ2-4
CDR3 protein: CASSLTSGGERYF
CDR3 DNA: TGCGCCAGCAGCTTGACTAGCGGGGGAGAACGGTACTTC

V gene: TRBV3-1/TRBV3-2
D gene: .
clone size: .
CDR3 length: 17
J gene: TRBJ1-4
CDR3 protein: CASSPIPGEGSNEKLFF
CDR3 DNA: TGTGCCAGCAGCCCTATACCCGGGGAGGGATCTAATGAAAAACTGTTTTTT

V gene: TRBV20-1
D gene: .
clone size: .
CDR3 length: 11
J gene: TRBJ2-7
CDR3 protein: CSAAGSYEQYF
CDR3 DNA: TGCAGTGCCGCGGGGTCCTACGAGCAGTACTTC

V gene: TRBV19
D gene: TRBD1
clone size: .
CDR3 length: 14
J gene: TRBJ1-2
CDR3 protein: CASSSDRGGYGYTF
CDR3 DNA: TGTGCCAGTAGTAGCGACAGGGGTGGTTACGGCTACACCTTC

V gene: TRBV4-1
D gene: .
clone size: .
CDR3 length: 16
J gene: TRBJ2-5
CDR3 protein: CASSPPGWRNQETQYF
CDR3 DNA: TGCGCCAGCAGCCCCCCCGGGTGGAGGAACCAAGAGACCCAGTACTTC

V gene: TRBV25-1
D gene: .
clone size: few
CDR3 length: 14
J gene: TRBJ2-2
CDR3 protein: CASSESTHTGELFF
CDR3 DNA: TGTGCCAGCAGTGAATCCACACACACCGGGGAGCTGTTTTTT

V gene: TRBV4-1
D gene: TRBD2
clone size: .
CDR3 length: 14
J gene: TRBJ2-1
CDR3 protein: CASSQDKTSGEQFF
CDR3 DNA: TGCGCCAGCAGCCAAGATAAGACTAGCGGGGAGCAGTTCTTC

V gene: TRBV19
D gene: .
clone size: .
CDR3 length: 14
J gene: TRBJ2-3
CDR3 protein: CASSGRGMTDTQYF
CDR3 DNA: TGTGCCAGTAGTGGTAGGGGGATGACAGATACGCAGTATTTT

V gene: TRBV2
D gene: TRBD2
clone size: .
CDR3 length: 13
J gene: TRBJ2-5
CDR3 protein: CASDSSGGETQYF
CDR3 DNA: TGTGCCAGCGATAGTAGCGGGGGAGAGACCCAGTACTTC

V gene: TRBV19
D gene: .
clone size: .
CDR3 length: 15
J gene: TRBJ2-5
CDR3 protein: CASRKTRDLKETQYF
CDR3 DNA: TGTGCCAGTAGGAAGACCCGGGACTTAAAAGAGACCCAGTACTTC

V gene: TRBV7-2
D gene: .
clone size: few
CDR3 length: 13
J gene: TRBJ1-3
CDR3 protein: CASSLQAGNTIYF
CDR3 DNA: TGTGCCAGCAGCTTACAGGCCGGAAACACCATATATTTT

V gene: TRBV7-2
D gene: .
clone size: .
CDR3 length: 16
J gene: TRBJ2-1
CDR3 protein: CASSALPIALGNEQFF
CDR3 DNA: TGTGCCAGCAGCGCCCTTCCAATAGCGCTGGGTAATGAGCAGTTCTTC

V gene: TRBV21-1
D gene: .
clone size: .
CDR3 length: 18
J gene: TRBJ1-4
CDR3 protein: CASSKVPRDYRRNEKLFF
CDR3 DNA: TGTGCCAGCAGCAAAGTCCCCCGGGATTATCGGCGGAATGAAAAACTGTTTTTT

V gene: TRBV19
D gene: .
clone size: .
CDR3 length: 15
J gene: TRBJ1-5
CDR3 protein: CASSMTGLSNQPQHF
CDR3 DNA: TGTGCCAGTAGCATGACAGGACTTAGCAATCAGCCCCAGCATTTT